Listed below are T cell receptor beta chains from one sample, sequenced in a study of neurological immune-mediated disorders. TCRdb reprocessed the 5' RACE reads with MiXCR, giving one entry per CDR3 protein. The sample lists over 13,000 distinct CDR3 sequences; over 9.5% were seen once. Sequenced input: PBMCs. The receptors derive from a middle-aged woman in good health. CDR3s include the opening cysteine and the closing phenylalanine or tryptophan. The order of the fields is D gene, J gene, V gene, clone size, CDR3 DNA, CDR3 protein. The D gene is left open where the match is weak. Rows may omit the clone size; those that give it use once, few, many or a size class.

d_gene: -; j_gene: TRBJ2-5; v_gene: TRBV27; abundance: many; CDR3nt: TGTGCCAGCAAAGGGGGGGGAGGGCGCGAGACCCAGTACTTC; CDR3aa: CASKGGGGRETQYF
d_gene: -; j_gene: TRBJ2-5; v_gene: TRBV16; abundance: many; CDR3nt: TGTGCCAGCAGCGAACGGCGGGACAACAAAGAGACCCAGTACTTC; CDR3aa: CASSERRDNKETQYF
d_gene: -; j_gene: TRBJ2-1; v_gene: TRBV27; abundance: many; CDR3nt: TGTGCCAGCAGTTTATATTCCTACAATGAGCAGTTCTTC; CDR3aa: CASSLYSYNEQFF
d_gene: TRBD1; j_gene: TRBJ1-6; v_gene: TRBV20-1; abundance: many; CDR3nt: TGCAGTGCTAGCCGGGACAGGGGTGTTTCACCCCTCCACTTT; CDR3aa: CSASRDRGVSPLHF
d_gene: TRBD1; j_gene: TRBJ2-3; v_gene: TRBV28; abundance: many; CDR3nt: TGTGCCAGCAGTTTAGGGGACAGGGTGGGCACAGATACGCAGTATTTT; CDR3aa: CASSLGDRVGTDTQYF
d_gene: TRBD2; j_gene: TRBJ2-1; v_gene: TRBV9; abundance: many; CDR3nt: TGTGCCAGCAGCGTACGCGGGGGGGGTGCCTACAATGAGCAGTTCTTC; CDR3aa: CASSVRGGGAYNEQFF
d_gene: -; j_gene: TRBJ2-7; v_gene: TRBV5-5; abundance: many; CDR3nt: TGTGCCAGCAGCTTGGAGAGTCACATTTCCTACGAGCAGTACTTC; CDR3aa: CASSLESHISYEQYF
d_gene: -; j_gene: TRBJ2-4; v_gene: TRBV20-1; abundance: many; CDR3nt: TGCAGTGCTGCAGAGCGGACCAACATATACATTCAGTACTTC; CDR3aa: CSAAERTNIYIQYF
d_gene: -; j_gene: TRBJ2-1; v_gene: TRBV6-1; abundance: many; CDR3nt: TGTGCCAGCTCACCCGAGCAGAACAATGAGCAGTTCTTC; CDR3aa: CASSPEQNNEQFF
d_gene: TRBD1; j_gene: TRBJ1-5; v_gene: TRBV5-1; abundance: many; CDR3nt: TGCGCCAGCAGCCCGGGGACAGGACGTAGCAATCAGCCCCAGCATTTT; CDR3aa: CASSPGTGRSNQPQHF
d_gene: -; j_gene: TRBJ2-1; v_gene: TRBV20-1; abundance: large; CDR3nt: TGCAGTGCTAGGACTAGCTCCTACAATGAGCAGTTCTTC; CDR3aa: CSARTSSYNEQFF
d_gene: TRBD2; j_gene: TRBJ2-1; v_gene: TRBV2; abundance: many; CDR3nt: TGTGCCAGCAGTGTGGGGGGGTGGAATGAGCAGTTCTTC; CDR3aa: CASSVGGWNEQFF
d_gene: TRBD2; j_gene: TRBJ2-7; v_gene: TRBV28; abundance: few; CDR3nt: TGTGCCAGCAGTTTCGGGACTAGCGGAAATATAGTTGCGCAGTACTTC; CDR3aa: CASSFGTSGNIVAQYF
d_gene: -; j_gene: TRBJ2-7; v_gene: TRBV18; abundance: many; CDR3nt: TGTGCCAGCTCACCACGGGACACAACCTACGAGCAGTACTTC; CDR3aa: CASSPRDTTYEQYF
d_gene: TRBD1; j_gene: TRBJ1-2; v_gene: TRBV20-1; abundance: many; CDR3nt: TGCAGTGCTAGGGGGGGGGACAGGGGCCTCACTAACTATGGCTACACCTTC; CDR3aa: CSARGGDRGLTNYGYTF
d_gene: TRBD2; j_gene: TRBJ2-5; v_gene: TRBV2; abundance: many; CDR3nt: TGTGCCAGCAGCGATTGGACTAGCGGGGATCAGGAGACCCAGTACTTC; CDR3aa: CASSDWTSGDQETQYF
d_gene: TRBD1; j_gene: TRBJ1-6; v_gene: TRBV12-3/TRBV12-4; abundance: many; CDR3nt: TGTGCCAGCAGCAGACGACAGGGGAGTTCACCCCTCCACTTT; CDR3aa: CASSRRQGSSPLHF
d_gene: -; j_gene: TRBJ1-1; v_gene: TRBV12-3/TRBV12-4; abundance: many; CDR3nt: TGTGCCAGCAGTCTCGTAGGACAGCCTGAAGCTTTCTTT; CDR3aa: CASSLVGQPEAFF
d_gene: -; j_gene: TRBJ2-7; v_gene: TRBV4-2; abundance: -; CDR3nt: TGTGCCAGCAGCCAGGAGTTGCAAGCGCAAGGGATCTACGAGCAGTACTTC; CDR3aa: CASSQELQAQGIYEQYF
d_gene: -; j_gene: TRBJ2-7; v_gene: TRBV10-3; abundance: many; CDR3nt: TGTGCCACCGCCCGGGTGGCAGGTTCCTACGAGCAGTACTTC; CDR3aa: CATARVAGSYEQYF
d_gene: -; j_gene: TRBJ1-6; v_gene: TRBV15; abundance: many; CDR3nt: TGTGCCACCAGCAGACAGCCAGATAATTCACCCCTCCACTTT; CDR3aa: CATSRQPDNSPLHF
d_gene: -; j_gene: TRBJ1-4; v_gene: TRBV6-5; abundance: many; CDR3nt: TGTGCCAGCAGCGACCGGACAGAGAATGAAAAACTGTTTTTT; CDR3aa: CASSDRTENEKLFF
d_gene: -; j_gene: TRBJ2-7; v_gene: TRBV5-1; abundance: many; CDR3nt: TGCGCCAGCAGCTTGGGTGCGTTGGTCTCCTACGAGCAGTACTTC; CDR3aa: CASSLGALVSYEQYF
d_gene: -; j_gene: TRBJ2-3; v_gene: TRBV27; abundance: many; CDR3nt: TGTGCCAGCAGTTTATCCCTACCGGGGGCAGATACGCAGTATTTT; CDR3aa: CASSLSLPGADTQYF
d_gene: -; j_gene: TRBJ2-7; v_gene: TRBV20-1; abundance: many; CDR3nt: TGCAGTGCTAGAGACTCAGGGGCCCCCTACGAGCAGTACTTC; CDR3aa: CSARDSGAPYEQYF
d_gene: TRBD1; j_gene: TRBJ1-4; v_gene: TRBV27; abundance: many; CDR3nt: TGTGCCAGCAGTTTCAGGGGGAGGGGTGAAAAACTGTTTTTT; CDR3aa: CASSFRGRGEKLFF
d_gene: TRBD1; j_gene: TRBJ1-1; v_gene: TRBV5-1; abundance: many; CDR3nt: TGCGCCAGCAGATCTACAGGGGTGGCTGAAGCTTTCTTT; CDR3aa: CASRSTGVAEAFF